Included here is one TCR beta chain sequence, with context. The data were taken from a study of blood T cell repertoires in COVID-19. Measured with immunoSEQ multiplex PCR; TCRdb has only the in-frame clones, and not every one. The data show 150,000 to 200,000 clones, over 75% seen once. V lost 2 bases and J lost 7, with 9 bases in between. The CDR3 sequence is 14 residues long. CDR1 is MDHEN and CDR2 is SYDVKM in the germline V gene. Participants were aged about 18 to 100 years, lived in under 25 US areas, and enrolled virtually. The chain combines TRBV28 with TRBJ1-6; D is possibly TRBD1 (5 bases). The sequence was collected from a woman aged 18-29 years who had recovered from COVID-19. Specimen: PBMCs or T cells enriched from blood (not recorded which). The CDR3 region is CASSLGGGNSPLHF. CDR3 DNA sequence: TGTGCCAGCAGTTTAGGGGGGGGGAATTCACCCCTCCACTTT.